The 20 T cell receptor beta chains given below trace back to one sample, sequenced in a study. Adaptor-ligated barcode primers were used to amplify TRBV12-4/TRBJ1-2 clonotypes. TCRdb ran MiXCR on the multiplex PCR reads and lists one entry per CDR3 protein. The sample yields about 1,100 distinct CDR3 sequences, roughly 0.7% seen once. Treg sorting used a CD4+CD25+CD127-/low gate. What was sequenced was Tregs sorted from blood. These receptors came from a female donor with breast cancer.

Sample share makes this clonotype medium-sized (0.01 to 0.1%). The DNA of the CDR3 is TGTGCCAGCACCCCAGGACAGGGCTATGGCTACACCTTC. It is translated as CASTPGQGYGYTF. V and J are TRBV12-3 or TRBV12-4 and TRBJ1-2, with 8 nucleotides matching TRBD1. CDR3 length: 13 residues. J gave up 4 bases and V 7 bases, and 5 bases lay outside the gene matches.

This clonotype ranks as medium-sized (0.01 to 0.1%). The genes are TRBV12-3 or TRBV12-4 and TRBJ1-2; D may be TRBD1 (5 bases). The CDR3 is 14 amino acids. V was clipped by 2 bases and J by 5 bases, with 12 bases between them. CDR3 DNA sequence: TGTGCCAGCAGTTTACAGGGATTTGGGTATGGCTACACCTTC. This translates into CASSLQGFGYGYTF.

By share, this clonotype ranks as large (0.1 to 1%). The V call is TRBV12-3 or TRBV12-4, the J call TRBJ1-2; D is unclear. V gave up 3 bases and J gave up 7 bases, with 15 bases separating them. The CDR3 loop spans 14 amino acids. CDR3: CASSFGAGSGGYTF. CDR3 bases: TGTGCCAGCAGTTTCGGCGCGGGGTCGGGTGGCTACACCTTC.

This clonotype ranks as medium-sized. The chain combines TRBV12-3 or TRBV12-4 with TRBJ1-2; TRBD1 is a possible D gene (6 bases). V was cut by 4 bases and J by 7 bases, with 16 bases left in between. The CDR3 spans 14 residues. CDR3 amino acids: CASSSNLGHFGYTF. For the CDR3, the DNA is TGTGCCAGCAGTTCAAACCTGGGACATTTTGGCTACACCTTC.

By sample share, this clonotype is large. The chain recombines TRBV12-3 or TRBV12-4 with TRBJ1-2; no firm D call. Trimming stripped 6 bases from V and 7 bases from J, with 12 bases between. The CDR3 length is 12 residues. The CDR3 nucleotides are TGTGCCAGCAGCCCGCCGGGTTCTGGCTACACCTTC. Amino acid sequence: CASSPPGSGYTF.

The V call is TRBV12-3 or TRBV12-4, the J call TRBJ1-2; no clear D. This CDR3 is 14 amino acids long. V lost 4 bases, J lost 5 bases, and 14 bases lay in between. The CDR3: CASSSIRSAYGYTF. The CDR3 region has the DNA TGTGCCAGCAGTTCGATAAGGAGCGCTTATGGCTACACCTTC.

This clonotype is termed large. CDR3 residues: CASSFGQTYGYTF. The CDR3 DNA is TGTGCCAGCAGTTTTGGACAGACATATGGCTACACCTTC. This chain links TRBV12-3 or TRBV12-4 with TRBJ1-2; a possible D gene is TRBD1 (6 bases). The germline V and J ends were trimmed by 3 bases and 5 bases, with 10 bases remaining between them. The CDR3 length is 13 residues.

This clonotype is large by share. This chain uses TRBV12-3 or TRBV12-4 with TRBJ1-2; TRBD1 matches 9 bases. This CDR3 contains 13 residues. V lost 6 bases, J lost 3 bases, and 2 bases stayed unmatched. For the CDR3, the DNA is TGTGCCAGCAGCCGGACAGGGGACTATGGCTACACCTTC. Translated, it gives CASSRTGDYGYTF.

By sample share, this clonotype is medium-sized. V usage is TRBV12-3 or TRBV12-4 and J usage is TRBJ1-2, with D unclear. V was cut by 5 bases and J by 0 bases, with 4 bases left in between. The CDR3 length is 12 residues. The CDR3 here is CASSLANYGYTF. The CDR3 DNA reads as TGTGCCAGCAGTCTGGCTAACTATGGCTACACCTTC.

This clonotype occurred many times. V usage is TRBV12-3 or TRBV12-4 and J usage is TRBJ1-2, with D possibly being TRBD1 (5 bases). The CDR3 has 14 residues. V was cut by 7 bases and J by 4 bases, with 16 bases left in between. In DNA, the CDR3 is TGTGCCAGCAACCCCGGTAGGGGTGGCTATGGCTACACCTTC. This sequence encodes CASNPGRGGYGYTF.

This clonotype is medium-sized by share. The chain couples TRBV12-3 or TRBV12-4 to TRBJ1-2; D gene uncertain. The CDR3 totals 13 residues. Trimming pared 7 bases from V and 0 bases from J, leaving 9 bases between. CDR3: CASKAEANYGYTF. CDR3 coding DNA: TGTGCCAGCAAGGCTGAGGCTAACTATGGCTACACCTTC.

Within the sample, this clonotype is medium-sized. The chain employs TRBV12-3 or TRBV12-4 and TRBJ1-2; D gene uncertain. V was pared by 7 bases and J by 2 bases, with 17 bases between. This CDR3 region has 15 residues. The CDR3 DNA sequence: TGTGCCAGCAAAGAAGGGCCAATGGGAAACTATGGCTACACCTTC. It yields the protein CASKEGPMGNYGYTF.

Within the sample, this clonotype is medium-sized. This sequence joins TRBV12-3 or TRBV12-4 and TRBJ1-2, with D uncertain. Trimming took off 0 bases at V and 1 base at J, with 9 bases between the two ends. The CDR3 length is 15 residues. CDR3 DNA sequence: TGTGCCAGCAGTTTAGCAGGGAGCTATAACTATGGCTACACCTTC. As protein: CASSLAGSYNYGYTF.

This clonotype is medium-sized (0.01 to 0.1%) within its sample. The chain links TRBV12-3 or TRBV12-4 to TRBJ1-2; 7 positions match TRBD1. The V and J ends lost 6 bases and 6 bases, in that order; junction bases with no gene match: 7. The CDR3 has 13 residues. CDR3 protein: CASSSTGVHGYTF. CDR3 bases: TGTGCCAGCAGCTCCACAGGGGTCCATGGCTACACCTTC.

This clonotype is medium-sized (0.01 to 0.1%) by share. The chain employs TRBV12-3 or TRBV12-4 and TRBJ1-2; D gene unclear. Trimming pared 6 bases from V and 2 bases from J, leaving 13 bases between. The CDR3 is made up of 14 amino acids. Here the CDR3 reads CASRMGSTNYGYTF. The DNA for the CDR3 is TGTGCCAGCAGGATGGGAAGTACGAACTATGGCTACACCTTC.

By share, this clonotype ranks as medium-sized. J is TRBJ1-2 and V is TRBV12-3 or TRBV12-4; no clear D gene. The CDR3 covers 13 residues. V dropped 5 bases and J dropped 4 bases, with 11 bases sitting between them. CDR3 region: CASSPVNSYGYTF. CDR3 nucleotides: TGTGCCAGCAGTCCCGTTAACAGCTATGGCTACACCTTC.

By share, this clonotype counts as medium-sized. The chain couples TRBV12-3 or TRBV12-4 to TRBJ1-2; D gene ambiguous. CDR3 length: 14 residues. The ends were cut back, 5 bases at V and 6 bases at J, with 16 bases in the middle. The CDR3 bases are TGTGCCAGCAGTCCAAGTGGCAGAATTAATGGCTACACCTTC. The encoded protein is CASSPSGRINGYTF.

In this sample, this clonotype is large. V gene TRBV12-3 or TRBV12-4 combines with J gene TRBJ1-2; 8 nucleotides align to TRBD1. After removal of 6 bases from V and 4 bases from J, the junction contained 7 bases not matched to a gene. The CDR3 runs to 14 residues. The CDR3 is CASRGSGTGYGYTF. For the CDR3, the DNA is TGTGCCAGCAGAGGATCCGGGACAGGCTATGGCTACACCTTC.

In this sample, this clonotype is medium-sized. The V call is TRBV12-3 or TRBV12-4, the J call TRBJ1-2, with 7 bases that match TRBD1. V trimming: 5 bases; J trimming: 2 bases; junction bases outside the gene matches: 2. There are 13 residues in the CDR3. DNA for the CDR3: TGTGCCAGCAGTCCGGACAGGAACTATGGCTACACCTTC. This codes for CASSPDRNYGYTF.

In this sample, this clonotype is medium-sized (0.01 to 0.1%). This chain joins TRBV12-3 or TRBV12-4 and TRBJ1-2; D possibly corresponds to TRBD1 (5 bases). The V end was cut by 7 bases, the J end by 8 bases, with 20 bases between. The CDR3 sequence is 14 residues long. The CDR3 DNA reads TGTGCCAGCACCATTACCCGGACACCTCGAGGCTACACCTTC. It encodes CASTITRTPRGYTF.